The clone carrying this TCR beta chain was observed many times. Trimming removed 5 bases from V and 5 bases from J; junction bases left unmatched: 5. Germline CDR1 reads SGHTA; CDR2 reads FQGNSA. This CDR3 has 15 residues. The sample is drawn from a study of T cell repertoires in cytomegalovirus infection. In TCRdb, the reads were re-called with MiXCR into one record per CDR3 protein. The sample consists of approximately 71,000 distinct CDR3 sequences, about 4% of them appearing once. This sequence originates from a human donor in good health (CMV status not recorded). Some clones in this sample may be carry-over from other donors' samples. The rearrangement joins TRBV7-2 to TRBJ2-5, with TRBD2 matching over 13 bases. Sequencing was carried out using PBMCs. The chain's CDR3 is CASSRTSGGGETQYF. CDR3 bases: TGTGCCAGCAGCCGGACTAGCGGGGGAGGTGAGACCCAGTACTTC.